This TCR beta chain was recovered during a study of T cell responses to AZD1222 COVID-19 vaccine. General study points: White British ancestry dominated among donors, who included more females, and clonal diversity was possibly underestimated.

A remark on this clone: The antigen is unknown.

Sequenced by immunoSEQ multiplex PCR; TCRdb stores in-frame clones only, minus some. Found here are about 120,000 clones, around 80% of them singletons; the top ten hold approximately 4.6%. The CDR3 has 13 residues. Germline values: CDR1 KGHSH, CDR2 LQKENI. The junction had 2 bases not matched to a gene; V was cut back by 4 bases and J by 3 bases. The sequence was collected from an adult in good health. The chain uses TRBV18 and TRBJ1-2; 7 bases agree with TRBD1. The sequences come from peripheral blood, collected on day 0 of AZD1222 vaccination. This CDR3 reads CASSQDRDYGYTF. The DNA for the CDR3 is TGTGCCAGCTCACAAGACAGGGACTATGGCTACACCTTC.